What follows describes a single TCR beta chain. The antigen remains undetermined. This entry belongs to a study of monozygotic twins with inflammatory bowel disease. Study observations and caveats: TCRbeta inverse Simpson diversity was decreased in IBD patients versus healthy co-twins.

Molecular identifiers with 6-nucleotide sample barcodes were added during cDNA synthesis via template switching. TCRdb re-analyzed the 5' RACE reads; it lists each CDR3 protein once, without DNA. In total, the table holds roughly 150,000 distinct CDR3 sequences. Germline V CDR1 and CDR2: GTSNPN, SVGIG (reference sequence). This CDR3 spans 13 amino acids. The draw for each donor consisted of a single 2.5 ml blood sample. The chain uses TRBV30 and TRBJ2-7; the D gene TCRdb calls, TRBD1, cannot be checked with no DNA. The sequenced sample consisted of blood. The sequence was obtained from a human donor with ulcerative colitis or Crohn's disease, or a healthy co-twin of an affected twin (not recorded which). CDR3 amino acids: CAWSPPDSYEQYF.